These 32 T cell receptor beta chains were all obtained from the same sample, sequenced in a study of blood T cell repertoires in COVID-19. The protocol was immunoSEQ multiplex PCR, while the TCRdb copy is restricted to in-frame clones and leaves out a portion. The table records roughly 670,000 clones, 80% to 90% of them present only once. Specimen: peripheral blood. The receptors derive from a woman aged 18-35 years with acute or convalescent COVID-19.

J is TRBJ1-2 and V is TRBV6-2 or TRBV6-3, with 8 bases fitting TRBD1. V lost 3 bases and J lost 7; bases outside the gene matches: 10. Germline CDR1 MNHEY, CDR2 SVGEGT. The CDR3 extends over 15 amino acids. As DNA, the CDR3 is TGTGCCAGCAGTTATGGGACCGGACAGGGAGGTGGCTACACCTTC. Residues: CASSYGTGQGGGYTF.

The chain has TRBV5-1 and TRBJ2-2; D is ambiguous. The germline V gene has CDR1 SGHRS and CDR2 YFSETQ. V shed 0 bases and J shed 1 base, with 4 bases lying between them. The CDR3 totals 14 residues. CDR3 nucleotide sequence: TGCGCCAGCAGCTTGGACTTGAACACCGGGGAGCTGTTTTTT. Translating gives CASSLDLNTGELFF.

The V call is TRBV4-3, the J call TRBJ1-1, with D possibly matching TRBD1 (5 bases). The V end lost 2 bases, the J end lost 1 base, and 8 bases lay between the germline ends. Germline lookup yields CDR1 LGHNA and CDR2 YSLEER. This CDR3 has 14 residues. This chain's CDR3 is CASSQPDRNTEAFF. Written as DNA, the CDR3 is TGCGCCAGCAGCCAACCTGACAGGAACACTGAAGCTTTCTTT.

This chain links TRBV15 with TRBJ1-2; possible D gene TRBD1, 5 bases. V was pared by 0 bases and J by 8 bases, with 19 bases between. Germline V gives CDR1 LNHNV, CDR2 YYDKDF (reference sequence). The CDR3 has 16 amino acids. This chain's CDR3 is CATSREIVGQGSGYTF. The CDR3 DNA follows: TGTGCCACCAGCAGAGAGATTGTTGGTCAGGGCAGCGGCTACACCTTC.

The genes are TRBV4-1 and TRBJ1-2, with D possibly being TRBD1 (6 bases). V was clipped by 1 base and J by 4 bases, with 10 bases between them. Germline CDR1 reads MGHRA; CDR2 reads YSYEKL. The CDR3 has 14 residues. The DNA for the CDR3 is TGCGCCAGCAGCCAAGGGGGGGGCATCTATGGCTACACCTTC. It yields the protein CASSQGGGIYGYTF.

This chain joins TRBV25-1 and TRBJ1-1; D is perhaps TRBD1 (5 bases). This CDR3 comprises 16 residues. CDR1 and CDR2 (germline): MGHDK, SYGVNS. V lost 3 bases and J 0 bases, leaving 14 bases between the germline ends. This chain's CDR3 is CASSELGGKMNTEAFF. As DNA, the CDR3 is TGTGCCAGCAGTGAGTTGGGGGGTAAAATGAACACTGAAGCTTTCTTT.

The chain joins TRBV30 to TRBJ2-3; 13 bases map to TRBD2. The trim removed 1 base at V and 3 bases at J, leaving 7 bases unmatched. Germline V gene lookup returns CDR1 GTSNPN and CDR2 SVGIG (reference sequence). The CDR3 has 17 residues. Here the CDR3 reads CAWSASSLAGGTDTQYF. The DNA for the CDR3 is TGTGCCTGGAGTGCCTCCTCACTAGCGGGGGGGACAGATACGCAGTATTTT.

V is TRBV7-9 and J is TRBJ2-1, with D maybe TRBD1 (5 bases). The CDR3 totals 15 residues. The V end lost 4 bases, the J end lost 0 bases, and 10 bases lay between the germline ends. CDR1 is SEHNR and CDR2 is FQNEAQ in the germline V gene (reference sequence). The CDR3 DNA sequence: TGTGCCAGCAGCTCCGACAGAAGCTCCTACAATGAGCAGTTCTTC. Translation: CASSSDRSSYNEQFF.

The table lists this clone with a count of one. The J gene is TRBJ2-2, the V gene TRBV7-3; D perhaps matches TRBD1 (5 bases). Germline loops: CDR1 SGHTA, CDR2 FQGTGA. This CDR3 region has 15 residues. V was pared by 5 bases and J by 6 bases, with 16 bases between. In DNA, the CDR3 is TGTGCCAGCAGCCCCTGGGGCGAAAGACCCGGGGAGCTGTTTTTT. The encoded protein is CASSPWGERPGELFF. Full variable domain (missing parts from reference TRBV7-3 and TRBJ2-2): GAGVSQTPSNKVTEKGKYVELRCDPISGHTALYWYRQSLGQGPEFLIYFQGTGAADDSGLPNDRFFAVRPEGSVSTLKIQRTERGDSAVYLCASSPWGERPGELFFGEGSRLTVL.

The rearrangement links TRBV19 to TRBJ1-5; D uncertain. V lost 4 bases and J lost 0, with 10 bases in between. Germline assignment: CDR1 LNHDA and CDR2 SQIVND (reference sequence). This CDR3 has 15 residues. As DNA, the CDR3 is TGTGCCAGTAGTAGGTCGGGAGGTAGCAATCAGCCCCAGCATTTT. This encodes CASSRSGGSNQPQHF.

This clone came up once. The genes are TRBV7-6 and TRBJ2-1; 11 bases agree with TRBD2. V dropped 7 bases and J dropped 4; count of bases not matched to a gene: 6. The CDR3 extends over 15 amino acids. Germline CDR1 reads SGHVS; CDR2 reads FNYEAQ. The CDR3 DNA reads TGTGCCAGCACTCCACTAGCGGGGGAGTACAATGAGCAGTTCTTC. Translating gives CASTPLAGEYNEQFF.

The rearrangement links TRBV24-1 to TRBJ2-1; the match to TRBD1 covers 10 bases. The CDR3 runs to 14 residues. Germline trimming cut 7 bases from V and 7 bases from J; bases unmatched to any gene: 6. Looked up from germline, CDR1 is KGHDR and CDR2 is SFDVKD. The DNA for the CDR3 is TGTGCCACCAGGGCGGGGACAGGGGTGAATGAGCAGTTCTTC. The encoded protein is CATRAGTGVNEQFF.

This chain links TRBV5-1 with TRBJ2-7, with D tentatively TRBD1 (6 bases). V shed 0 bases and J shed 2 bases, with 12 bases lying between them. The CDR3 consists of 15 residues. Looked up from germline, CDR1 is SGHRS and CDR2 is YFSETQ. The CDR3 nucleotides read TGCGCCAGCAGCTTGGTTGGGACAACGACCTACGAGCAGTACTTC. Translation gives CASSLVGTTTYEQYF. The full variable domain, its missing parts supplied by reference TRBV5-1 and TRBJ2-7, is KAGVTQTPRYLIKTRGQQVTLSCSPISGHRSVSWYQQTPGQGLQFLFEYFSETQRNKGNFPGRFSGRQFSNSRSEMNVSTLELGDSALYLCASSLVGTTTYEQYFGPGTRLTVT.

J is TRBJ2-5 and V is TRBV25-1, with 8 positions matching TRBD1. The J segment lost 4 bases and the V segment lost 3 bases, leaving 7 bases of the junction unmatched. This CDR3 comprises 15 residues. Germline V lookup: CDR1 MGHDK, CDR2 SYGVNS. CDR3 loop: CASSERDRSVETQYF. The CDR3 DNA is TGTGCCAGCAGTGAGCGGGACAGGTCGGTAGAGACCCAGTACTTC.

This clone was found once. The chain is built from TRBV7-2 and TRBJ1-4; TRBD1 is a possible D gene (5 bases). V lost 3 bases and J 7 bases, leaving 15 bases between the germline ends. This CDR3 has 15 amino acids. Germline lookup yields CDR1 SGHTA and CDR2 FQGNSA. CDR3 amino acids: CASSLRGKGSEKLFF. DNA for the CDR3: TGTGCCAGCAGCTTGCGGGGGAAAGGTAGTGAAAAACTGTTTTTT.

The rearrangement joins TRBV14 to TRBJ1-4, with a tentative D call TRBD1 (5 bases). CDR1 and CDR2 (germline): SGHDN, FVKESK. Trimming stripped 8 bases from V and 4 bases from J, with 11 bases between. This CDR3 is built from 13 residues. The CDR3 sequence is CASRNQGNEKLFF. The DNA of the CDR3 is TGTGCCAGCCGTAACCAGGGTAATGAAAAACTGTTTTTT.

The V gene is TRBV2, the J gene TRBJ2-7; the match to TRBD2 covers 7 bases. Trimming at V came to 6 bases and at J to 3 bases, leaving 14 bases not matched to a gene. This CDR3 has 16 amino acids. The germline CDR1 and CDR2 sequences are SNHLY and FYNNEI. CDR3 region: CASRDSGPPKHYEQYF. DNA for the CDR3: TGTGCCAGCAGGGATAGCGGGCCCCCCAAACACTACGAGCAGTACTTC.

V gene TRBV30 combines with J gene TRBJ1-1, with a possible D match to TRBD1 (6 bases). The V gene lost 1 base and the J gene lost 5 bases, with 11 bases spanning the gap. The CDR3 spans 13 residues. The germline V gene has CDR1 GTSNPN and CDR2 SVGIG (reference sequence). This CDR3 reads CAWSGGLWTEAFF. CDR3 nucleotide sequence: TGTGCCTGGAGTGGGGGGCTCTGGACTGAAGCTTTCTTT.

This clone came up once. This chain uses TRBV27 with TRBJ1-6, with 10 nucleotides matching TRBD1. The germline V gene encodes CDR1 MNHEY and CDR2 SMNVEV (reference sequence). V lost 6 bases and J lost 3; bases outside the gene matches: 11. This CDR3 has 18 residues. CDR3 DNA: TGTGCCAGCAGCCGGGACAGGGGTAGAGGGGACTATAATTCACCCCTCCACTTT. Translated: CASSRDRGRGDYNSPLHF.

V is TRBV6-5 and J is TRBJ2-3; TRBD1 might be the D (5 bases). Between the trimmed V and J ends, which lost 6 bases and 2 bases, there was a span of 9 bases. This CDR3 has 13 amino acids. CDR1 and CDR2 (germline): MNHEY, SVGAGI. In nucleotides, the CDR3 is TGTGCCAGCAGCCTACAGGACACAGATACGCAGTATTTT. Residues: CASSLQDTDTQYF.

The chain recombines TRBV10-3 with TRBJ1-2; no definite D call. The V end lost 1 base, the J end lost 4 bases, and 10 bases lay between the germline ends. This CDR3 has 14 amino acids. Per germline, CDR1 ENHRY and CDR2 SYGVKD. This CDR3 reads CAISELEHFYGYTF. The CDR3 DNA reads TGTGCCATCAGTGAGTTGGAGCATTTCTATGGCTACACCTTC.

The chain links TRBV5-1 to TRBJ1-1; D is possibly TRBD1 (5 bases). Trimming cost V 4 bases and J 1 base, with 17 bases left between them. Germline V CDR1 and CDR2: SGHRS, YFSETQ. This CDR3 has 16 amino acids. The CDR3 sequence is CASSLLLRQKNTEAFF. The CDR3 region has the DNA TGCGCCAGCAGCCTCCTTCTCAGACAGAAGAACACTGAAGCTTTCTTT.

V is TRBV12-5 and J is TRBJ2-3, with TRBD2 matching 10 bases. J was trimmed by 2 bases and V by 2 bases; bases with no gene match: 7. The V gene's germline CDR1 is LGHNT and CDR2 FRNRAP. The length of the CDR3 is 17 residues. CDR3 coding DNA: TGTGCTAGTGGTTTGAACACGGGACTAGCGACCACAGATACGCAGTATTTT. This gives the protein CASGLNTGLATTDTQYF.

The genes are TRBV18 and TRBJ1-1; no definite D call. The CDR3 is 14 residues long. Trimming took off 3 bases at V and 1 base at J, with 9 bases between the two ends. Per germline, CDR1 KGHSH and CDR2 LQKENI. The CDR3 DNA reads TGTGCCAGCTCACCCTACGACACGAACACTGAAGCTTTCTTT. Encoded protein: CASSPYDTNTEAFF.

The chain couples TRBV7-9 to TRBJ1-1; 7 bases agree with TRBD1. The CDR3 extends over 12 amino acids. Germline V CDR1 and CDR2: SEHNR, FQNEAQ (reference sequence). After removal of 0 bases from V and 10 bases from J, the junction contained 2 bases not matched to a gene. CDR3 protein: CASSLAEGAAFF. For the CDR3, the DNA is TGTGCCAGCAGCTTAGCCGAGGGGGCAGCTTTCTTT.

This clone was observed a single time. The chain recombines TRBV28 with TRBJ1-2, with D hard to call. From germline, CDR1 is MDHEN and CDR2 SYDVKM. The CDR3 spans 13 residues. V was trimmed by 8 bases and J by 0 bases, leaving 10 bases between them. CDR3 in amino acids: CASYSSTNYGYTF. CDR3 sequence (DNA): TGTGCCAGCTACAGCTCGACTAACTATGGCTACACCTTC.

This clone was picked up one time. The genes are TRBV3-1 (or the pseudogene TRBV3-2) and TRBJ2-1; TRBD2 aligns across 11 bases. Germline values: CDR1 LGHDT, CDR2 YNNKEL (reference sequence). The CDR3 has 16 amino acids. V lost 4 bases to trimming and J lost 4 bases; unmatched junction nucleotides: 6. The CDR3 loop is CASSRSSGGPYNEQFF. The CDR3 region has the DNA TGTGCCAGCAGCCGATCTAGCGGGGGGCCTTACAATGAGCAGTTCTTC.

This chain uses TRBV4-1 with TRBJ1-5, with 10 nucleotides matching TRBD1. This CDR3 has 19 residues. Germline trimming cut 1 base from V and 4 bases from J; bases unmatched to any gene: 13. Germline V gene sequence: CDR1 MGHRA, CDR2 YSYEKL. The CDR3 DNA sequence: TGCGCCAGCAGCCAAGTACCGAGTCGACAGGGGGCGGAAAATCAGCCCCAGCATTTT. Its translation: CASSQVPSRQGAENQPQHF.

The CDR3 spells CASSRSGGHQPQHF. CDR3 DNA: TGTGCCAGCAGCCGATCAGGGGGCCACCAGCCCCAGCATTTT. This chain uses TRBV14 with TRBJ1-5, with 8 bases that match TRBD1. V gave up 4 bases and J gave up 7 bases; unmatched junction bases: 6. The CDR3 runs to 14 residues. Germline V CDR1 and CDR2: SGHDN, FVKESK.

The rearrangement links TRBV6-6 to TRBJ2-7; unclear D gene. Germline CDR1 reads MNHNY; CDR2 reads SVGAGI (reference sequence). This CDR3 spans 11 amino acids. V shed 4 bases and J shed 2 bases, with 3 bases lying between them. The DNA for the CDR3 is TGTGCCAGCAGTTCGGCCTACGAGCAGTACTTC. Protein: CASSSAYEQYF.

V is TRBV6-5 and J is TRBJ1-1; a possible D gene is TRBD1 (5 bases). This CDR3 spans 15 amino acids. Germline CDR1 and CDR2: MNHEY and SVGAGI. V lost 7 bases to trimming and J lost 4 bases, with 19 bases between them. CDR3 in DNA: TGTGCCAGCACCGACCAGGGCGCGGGGGGCACTGAAGCTTTCTTT. As protein: CASTDQGAGGTEAFF.

As DNA, the CDR3 is TGTGCCAGCAGCTTTCTCTCCTATGGCTACACCTTC. Translation: CASSFLSYGYTF. V and J are TRBV5-6 and TRBJ1-2; no clear D. Germline CDR1 is SGHDT and CDR2 is YYEEEE. The CDR3 runs to 12 residues. V lost 2 bases, J lost 4 bases, and 6 bases lay in between.